These 23 T cell receptor beta chains share one sample of origin, sequenced in a study of shared clonotypes between healthy human individuals. Assay used: immunoSEQ multiplex PCR; TCRdb lists only in-frame clones, some missing. The table lists about 690,000 clones, less than 95% of them singletons. Sequenced input: memory CD8+ T cells from PBMCs. Subset indicated: CD45RO+ cells pooled with CCR7-negative TemRA cells. The source is a man younger than 35 in good health. Some clones in this sample may be carry-over from other donors' samples.

This chain uses TRBV6-5 with TRBJ1-1; no definite D call. Trimming stripped 5 bases from V and 3 bases from J, with 10 bases between. Germline-derived CDR1 and CDR2 are MNHEY and SVGAGI. This CDR3 contains 13 residues. The CDR3 sequence: CASSGRMDTEAFF. CDR3 bases: TGTGCCAGCAGTGGAAGGATGGACACTGAAGCTTTCTTT.

The V and J genes are TRBV27 and TRBJ1-1; 8 bases map to TRBD1. V trimming: 8 bases; J trimming: 1 base; junction bases outside the gene matches: 6. There are 14 residues in the CDR3. Germline V gives CDR1 MNHEY, CDR2 SMNVEV (reference sequence). The CDR3 here is CASCQGAWNTEAFF. CDR3 DNA sequence: TGTGCCAGCTGTCAGGGGGCCTGGAACACTGAAGCTTTCTTT.

This clone occurred once. The chain joins TRBV29-1 to TRBJ2-1; tentative D call: TRBD1 (6 bases). The CDR3 totals 16 residues. Between the trimmed V and J ends, which lost 0 bases and 6 bases, there was a span of 18 bases. Germline loops: CDR1 SQVTM, CDR2 ANQGSEA. CDR3 nucleotides: TGCAGCGTTGAAGAGCGCGAGGTTCTAGGGGGCAATGAGCAGTTCTTC. Amino acids: CSVEEREVLGGNEQFF.

This chain uses TRBV19 with TRBJ2-1; the match to TRBD2 covers 10 bases. Germline CDR1 reads LNHDA; CDR2 reads SQIVND (reference sequence). The CDR3 sequence is 15 residues long. With 3 bases clipped from V and 8 bases from J, the junction kept 7 bases outside the gene matches. CDR3 nucleotide sequence: TGTGCCAGTAGTATGCCGGCTAGCGGGAGCGATGAGCAGTTCTTC. It encodes CASSMPASGSDEQFF.

The rearrangement links TRBV29-1 to TRBJ1-1; D perhaps matches TRBD1 (5 bases). The CDR3 extends over 13 amino acids. V was trimmed by 5 bases and J by 1 base, leaving 11 bases between them. CDR1 and CDR2 from the germline V gene are SQVTM and ANQGSEA. CDR3 DNA: TGCAGCGTTTCGGGACCGGAGAACACTGAAGCTTTCTTT. The encoded protein is CSVSGPENTEAFF. The whole variable domain, filled in from reference TRBV29-1 and TRBJ1-1, reads SAVISQKPSRDICQRGTSLTIQCQVDSQVTMMFWYRQQPGQSLTLIATANQGSEATYESGFVIDKFPISRPNLTFSTLTVSNMSPEDSSIYLCSVSGPENTEAFFGQGTRLTVV.

This rearrangement joins TRBV7-9 to TRBJ2-2; 9 nucleotides align to TRBD2. The V and J ends lost 4 bases and 7 bases, in that order; junction bases with no gene match: 10. Germline CDR1 reads SEHNR; CDR2 reads FQNEAQ (reference sequence). The length of the CDR3 is 16 residues. DNA of the CDR3: TGTGCCAGCAGCTCCCTCGCGGGAGGGCCCTACGGGGAGCTGTTTTTT. This gives the protein CASSSLAGGPYGELFF.

The genes are TRBV27 and TRBJ1-1, with a weak D call TRBD1 (6 bases). Trimming removed 7 bases at V and 4 bases at J, with 16 bases between. The CDR3 totals 14 residues. Germline CDR1 reads MNHEY; CDR2 reads SMNVEV (reference sequence). CDR3 sequence: CASKLIGGGTEAFF. CDR3 sequence (DNA): TGTGCCAGCAAGCTTATAGGGGGTGGCACTGAAGCTTTCTTT.

The CDR3 spells CATSRESLQKETQYF. CDR3 DNA: TGTGCCACCAGCAGAGAATCCTTACAGAAAGAGACCCAGTACTTC. The chain uses TRBV15 and TRBJ2-5, with D uncertain. Germline CDR1 is LNHNV and CDR2 is YYDKDF (reference sequence). The CDR3 runs 15 residues. Trimming shortened V by 0 bases and J by 3 bases, and 11 bases separated the two germline ends.

The V gene is TRBV2, the J gene TRBJ2-5, with D unresolved. CDR3 length: 17 residues. Germline V gene lookup returns CDR1 SNHLY and CDR2 FYNNEI. Trimming removed 7 bases at V and 5 bases at J, with 26 bases between. The CDR3 protein is CASIRRFVRVVLETQYF. The CDR3 nucleotides read TGTGCCAGCATTCGGCGATTTGTGCGCGTTGTGTTGGAGACCCAGTACTTC. The full variable domain, its missing parts supplied by reference TRBV2 and TRBJ2-5, is EPEVTQTPSHQVTQMGQEVILRCVPISNHLYFYWYRQILGQKVEFLVSFYNNEISEKSEIFDDQFSVERPDGSNFTLKIRSTKLEDSAMYFCASIRRFVRVVLETQYFGPGTRLLVL.

The chain has TRBV27 and TRBJ2-5, with 10 bases aligning to TRBD1. The J call may be in error: the DNA end matches TRBJ2-7 better. The germline gives CDR1 MNHEY, CDR2 SMNVEV (reference sequence). This CDR3 has 14 amino acids. CDR3 sequence reads: CASSRTGGSYEQYF. DNA of the CDR3: TGTGCCAGCAGTCGGACAGGGGGCTCCTACGAGCAGTACTTC.

The V call is TRBV7-7, the J call TRBJ2-7; 7 positions agree with TRBD2. This CDR3 has 14 amino acids. With V trimmed by 0 bases and J by 5 bases, 4 bases remained unmatched. Germline values: CDR1 SSHAT, CDR2 FNYEAQ (reference sequence). CDR3 region: CASSLAGLSDEQYF. CDR3 nucleotide sequence: TGTGCCAGCAGCTTAGCGGGACTAAGCGACGAGCAGTACTTC.

V and J are TRBV10-1 and TRBJ2-7; unclear D gene. Germline V gene lookup returns CDR1 WNHNN and CDR2 SYGVQD (reference sequence). The germline V and J ends were trimmed by 2 bases and 2 bases, with 4 bases remaining between them. The CDR3 contains 12 residues. In DNA, the CDR3 is TGCGCCAGCAGTGAGCATCCCTACGAGCAGTACTTC. This translates into CASSEHPYEQYF.

V is TRBV5-1 and J is TRBJ2-6; D gene unclear. The V and J ends lost 7 bases and 2 bases respectively, with 7 bases between them. The CDR3 sequence is 13 residues long. Germline CDR1 reads SGHRS; CDR2 reads YFSETQ. DNA for the CDR3: TGCGCCAGCGAGGAAACTGGGGCCAACGTCCTGACTTTC. This sequence encodes CASEETGANVLTF.

The chain carries TRBV10-3 and TRBJ2-3; 9 bases agree with TRBD2. The CDR3 has 13 amino acids. Germline-derived CDR1 and CDR2 are ENHRY and SYGVKD. After removal of 10 bases from V and 6 bases from J, the junction contained 8 bases not matched to a gene. CDR3 amino acids: CATLASGTDTQYF. For the CDR3, the DNA is TGTGCCACCCTGGCTAGCGGGACGGATACGCAGTATTTT.

The chain combines TRBV6-5 with TRBJ2-7; D is possibly TRBD1 or TRBD2 (5 bases each). CDR1 and CDR2 from the germline V gene are MNHEY and SVGAGI. The ends were cut back, 4 bases at V and 6 bases at J, with 10 bases in the middle. The CDR3 runs to 12 residues. Here the CDR3 DNA reads TGTGCCAGCAGTTCCGGGGACGGCGAGCAGTACTTC. It codes for CASSSGDGEQYF.

This chain joins TRBV18 and TRBJ1-1, with D unclear. Germline V gives CDR1 KGHSH, CDR2 LQKENI. V gave up 4 bases and J gave up 3 bases, with 15 bases separating them. The CDR3 is 15 residues long. The CDR3 DNA reads as TGTGCCAGCTCACTGAACACTGTCCCTTACACTGAAGCTTTCTTT. Translating it yields CASSLNTVPYTEAFF.

The chain links TRBV28 to TRBJ1-1; D gene unclear. V was cut by 5 bases and J by 2 bases, with 15 bases left in between. This CDR3 has 15 residues. CDR1 is MDHEN, CDR2 SYDVKM, per germline. In DNA form, the CDR3 reads TGTGCCAGCAGTCCCCTGATTGGTTCCAACACTGAAGCTTTCTTT. It specifies CASSPLIGSNTEAFF.

The chain recombines TRBV6-1 with TRBJ2-3; 11 bases are a match to TRBD2. Germline loops: CDR1 MNHNS, CDR2 SASEGT. V dropped 6 bases and J dropped 7; count of bases not matched to a gene: 9. The CDR3 length is 15 residues. CDR3 loop: CASRILAGVVHTQYF. CDR3 nucleotides: TGTGCCAGCAGAATACTAGCGGGAGTAGTCCATACGCAGTATTTT.

Of note for this clone: The same CDR3 arises from other DNA sequences in this sample as well. The V call is TRBV27, the J call TRBJ2-7, with D uncertain. With 3 bases removed from V and 2 bases from J, the gap between germline ends came to 8 bases. Germline V gene data show CDR1 as MNHEY and CDR2 as SMNVEV (reference sequence). CDR3 length: 13 amino acids. CDR3: CASSFGRTYEQYF. CDR3 nucleotides: TGTGCCAGCAGTTTCGGACGGACCTACGAGCAGTACTTC.

The rearrangement joins TRBV19 to TRBJ2-3; 13 bases map to TRBD2. The V gene end was trimmed by 6 bases and the J gene end by 0 bases; junction bases not matched to a gene: 9. The CDR3 spans 18 residues. Germline values: CDR1 LNHDA, CDR2 SQIVND (reference sequence). The chain's CDR3 is CASSPGTSGTPSTDTQYF. CDR3 coding DNA: TGTGCCAGTAGCCCCGGGACTAGCGGGACCCCTAGCACAGATACGCAGTATTTT.

This chain uses TRBV9 with TRBJ2-7, with 7 positions matching TRBD2. J was trimmed by 0 bases and V by 0 bases; bases with no gene match: 6. Germline values: CDR1 SGDLS, CDR2 YYNGEE. The CDR3 extends over 16 amino acids. CDR3 sequence (DNA): TGTGCCAGCAGCGTAGTCGCTAGCGGACCCTCCTACGAGCAGTACTTC. Translated, it gives CASSVVASGPSYEQYF.

The chain recombines TRBV25-1 with TRBJ2-7; TRBD1 matches 9 bases. The CDR3 totals 13 residues. The J segment lost 2 bases and the V segment lost 8 bases, leaving 4 bases of the junction unmatched. Looked up from germline, CDR1 is MGHDK and CDR2 is SYGVNS. For the CDR3, the DNA is TGTGCCAGCCAAGGACAGGGGACCTACGAGCAGTACTTC. Translated, it gives CASQGQGTYEQYF.

This clone appeared once. V gene TRBV11-2 combines with J gene TRBJ2-1, with 9 bases that match TRBD2. V was clipped by 5 bases and J by 2 bases; unmatched bases: 7. The CDR3 consists of 16 residues. Germline values: CDR1 SGHAT, CDR2 FQNNGV. The CDR3 reads CASSPTRGRAYNEQFF. In DNA form, the CDR3 reads TGTGCCAGCAGCCCAACCCGCGGGAGGGCCTACAATGAGCAGTTCTTC. Full variable domain (rest looked up from reference TRBV11-2 and TRBJ2-1): EAGVAQSPRYKIIEKRQSVAFWCNPISGHATLYWYQQILGQGPKLLIQFQNNGVVDDSQLPKDRFSAERLKGVDSTLKIQPAKLEDSAVYLCASSPTRGRAYNEQFFGPGTRLTVL.